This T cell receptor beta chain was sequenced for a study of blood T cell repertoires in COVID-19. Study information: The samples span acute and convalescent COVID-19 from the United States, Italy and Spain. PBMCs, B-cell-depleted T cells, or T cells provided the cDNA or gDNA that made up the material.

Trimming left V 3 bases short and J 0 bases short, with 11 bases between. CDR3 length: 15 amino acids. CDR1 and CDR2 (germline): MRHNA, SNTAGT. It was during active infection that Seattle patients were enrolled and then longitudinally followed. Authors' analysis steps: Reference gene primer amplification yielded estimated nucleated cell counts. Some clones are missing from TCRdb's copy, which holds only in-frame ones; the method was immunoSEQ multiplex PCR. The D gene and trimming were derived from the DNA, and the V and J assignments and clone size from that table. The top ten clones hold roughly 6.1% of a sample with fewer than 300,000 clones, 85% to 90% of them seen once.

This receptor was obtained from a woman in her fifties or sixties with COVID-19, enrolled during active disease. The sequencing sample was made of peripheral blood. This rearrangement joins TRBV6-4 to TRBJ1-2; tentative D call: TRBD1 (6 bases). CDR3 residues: CASSESRGANYGYTF. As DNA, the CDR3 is TGTGCCAGCAGTGAGAGCAGGGGAGCTAACTATGGCTACACCTTC.